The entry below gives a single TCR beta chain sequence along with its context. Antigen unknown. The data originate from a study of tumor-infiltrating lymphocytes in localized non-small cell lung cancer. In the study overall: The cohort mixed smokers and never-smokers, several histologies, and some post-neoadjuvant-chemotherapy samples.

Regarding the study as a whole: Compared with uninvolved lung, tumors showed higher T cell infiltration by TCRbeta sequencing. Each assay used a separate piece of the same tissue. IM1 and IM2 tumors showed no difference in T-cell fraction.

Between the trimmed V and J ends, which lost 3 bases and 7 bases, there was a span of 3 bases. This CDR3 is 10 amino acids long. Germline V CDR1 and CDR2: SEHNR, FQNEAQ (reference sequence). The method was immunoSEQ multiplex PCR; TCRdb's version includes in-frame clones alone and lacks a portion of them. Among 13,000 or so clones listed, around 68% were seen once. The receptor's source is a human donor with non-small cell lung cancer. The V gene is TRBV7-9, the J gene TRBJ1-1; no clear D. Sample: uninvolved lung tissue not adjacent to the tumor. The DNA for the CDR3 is TGTGCCAGCAGCTTTGGTGAAGCTTTCTTT. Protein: CASSFGEAFF.